This is a list of T cell receptor beta chains from one sample in a study of regulatory T cells in long-lasting Graves disease. TCRdb called the multiplex PCR reads again in MiXCR, with one record for every CDR3 protein. The table shows about 350,000 distinct CDR3 sequences, with about 17% occurring only once. These records were also assigned to another study, of T cells in Graves' hyperthyroidism and ophthalmopathy.

The sequenced sample was peripheral blood mononuclear cells (PBMCs), obtained at new diagnosis, from a patient treated with antithyroid drugs. Receptor source: a young woman with Graves disease. Each CDR3 is given with its conserved first and last residue. The D gene is left open where the match is weak. Only part of the rows carry a size: once, few, many, or a class if the clone is expanded.

J,D,size,V,DNA,CDR3
TRBJ2-3,NA,many,TRBV28,TGTGCCAGCAGTTCTCCCTTGCGGGGTGTCGTAGATACGCAGTATTTT,CASSSPLRGVVDTQYF
TRBJ1-2,NA,NA,TRBV20-1,TGCAGTGCTAGACCGGGGTATGGCTACACCTTC,CSARPGYGYTF
TRBJ2-1,TRBD2,many,TRBV29-1,TGCAGCGTTGAAGTTGCGGGGGGGCTTAATGAGCAGTTCTTC,CSVEVAGGLNEQFF
TRBJ2-7,TRBD1,many,TRBV20-1,TGCAGTGCTAGAGCGGAAGGACAGGGGGACTACGAGCAGTACTTC,CSARAEGQGDYEQYF
TRBJ1-5,NA,NA,TRBV30,TGTGCCTGGAGTTTTGGACACCTTAGCAATCAGCCCCAGCATTTT,CAWSFGHLSNQPQHF
TRBJ1-2,NA,few,TRBV30,TGTGCCTGGAGTGTACGGGGGGATCGTGGCTACACCTTC,CAWSVRGDRGYTF
TRBJ2-1,NA,NA,TRBV19,TGTGCCAGTAGTATCCGCAGGGAATTTTACAATGAGCAGTTCTTC,CASSIRREFYNEQFF
TRBJ1-5,NA,many,TRBV6-1,TGTGCCAGCAGAGACGCGGGGAGGTATCAGCCCCAGCATTTT,CASRDAGRYQPQHF
TRBJ2-5,NA,many,TRBV7-8,TGTGCCAGCAGGCAAAAAAGGCAGACCCAGTACTTC,CASRQKRQTQYF
TRBJ2-7,NA,NA,TRBV20-1,TGCAGTGCTAGAGAGGTGGCGACAGGGAGGTACGAGCAGTACTTC,CSAREVATGRYEQYF
TRBJ2-6,TRBD1,many,TRBV5-1,TGCGCCAGCAGCTTAGACCCCTCCGGGACAGGGGGCTATGGGGCCAACGTCCTGACTTTC,CASSLDPSGTGGYGANVLTF
TRBJ1-1,NA,many,TRBV19,TGTGCCAGTAGTTTAAACAGGGATGCAGCTTTCTTT,CASSLNRDAAFF
TRBJ2-5,TRBD1,many,TRBV20-1,TGCAGTGCTTGGGGGACAGGGCTCGACCAAGAGACCCAGTACTTC,CSAWGTGLDQETQYF
TRBJ2-1,NA,many,TRBV5-1,TGCGCCAGCAGCTTACCCGAACTCAATGAGCAGTTCTTC,CASSLPELNEQFF
TRBJ1-1,TRBD1,many,TRBV5-1,TGCGCCAGCGCCCGGGAGGACAGGCGAGCTTTCTTT,CASAREDRRAFF
TRBJ2-7,TRBD1,many,TRBV3-1,TGTGCCAGCAGCTCCACGGACAGGGGACTTGGCGAGCAGTACTTC,CASSSTDRGLGEQYF
TRBJ1-4,NA,NA,TRBV20-1,TGCAGTGCTATAAGACAGGTCGAAAAACTGTTTTTT,CSAIRQVEKLFF